This T cell receptor beta chain was captured by sequencing in a study of OX40 agonist ivuxolimab in advanced cancers. Trimming cost V 0 bases and J 0 bases; bases outside gene matches: 4. The CDR3 sequence is 19 residues long. Germline-derived CDR1 and CDR2 are WNHNN and SYGVQD (reference sequence). Libraries were prepared by immunoSEQ multiplex PCR; TCRdb keeps only in-frame clonotypes and omits some of them. The data hold more than 60,000 clones, with about 81% observed a single time. The receptor's source is an adult with an advanced solid tumor such as melanoma, head and neck, liver or kidney cancer. This chain links TRBV10-1 with TRBJ2-6; 11 nucleotides agree with TRBD1. This specimen was CD4+ or CD8+ T cells sorted from blood, taken in a trial of the OX40 agonist ivuxolimab. Here the CDR3 reads CASSESLGQGVSGANVLTF. The CDR3 DNA reads as TGCGCCAGCAGTGAGTCGTTGGGACAGGGGGTCTCTGGGGCCAACGTCCTGACTTTC.